This TCR beta chain comes out of a study of cytomegalovirus exposure and HLA in healthy donors. Study information: Genotyping of about 400 donors showed that around 81% belonged to the Caucasian-associated ancestry cluster. General observations from the study: In an earlier analysis, productive rearrangement rates for most beta V segments clustered near 90% or 30%.

This clone was counted only a few times. The antigen remains undetermined. The PCR employed 60 Vbeta primers together with 13 Jbeta primers. Per the study methods: The count from a later analysis was about 80 million unique TCR beta chains, about 9.9 million of them shared. Clones were sequenced by immunoSEQ multiplex PCR, and TCRdb holds only the in-frame ones, with some missing. D and trimming come from the DNA, and the V and J calls and clone size come from that table. This table has some 140,000 clones, approximately 79% appearing once. Trimming stripped 3 bases from V and 0 bases from J, with 9 bases between. The germline CDR1 and CDR2 sequences are SQVTM and ANQGSEA. This CDR3 has 14 residues.

J is TRBJ1-3 and V is TRBV29-1; D is unclear. This clonotype originated in a man in his forties in good health and CMV-seropositive. Sequencing used PBMCs. In DNA form, the CDR3 reads TGCAGCGTTGAGCAGTTCCTCTCTGGAAACACCATATATTTT. Its translation: CSVEQFLSGNTIYF.